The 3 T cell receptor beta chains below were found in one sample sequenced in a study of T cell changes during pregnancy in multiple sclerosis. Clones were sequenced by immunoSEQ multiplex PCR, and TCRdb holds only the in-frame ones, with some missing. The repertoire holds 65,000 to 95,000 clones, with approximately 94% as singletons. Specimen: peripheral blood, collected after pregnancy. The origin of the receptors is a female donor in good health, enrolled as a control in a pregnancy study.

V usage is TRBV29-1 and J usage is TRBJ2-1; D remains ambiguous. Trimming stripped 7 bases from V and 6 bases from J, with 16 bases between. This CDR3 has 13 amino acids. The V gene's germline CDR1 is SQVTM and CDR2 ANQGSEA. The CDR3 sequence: CSARLIAPNEQFF. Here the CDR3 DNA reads TGCAGCGCACGCCTCATTGCGCCCAATGAGCAGTTCTTC.

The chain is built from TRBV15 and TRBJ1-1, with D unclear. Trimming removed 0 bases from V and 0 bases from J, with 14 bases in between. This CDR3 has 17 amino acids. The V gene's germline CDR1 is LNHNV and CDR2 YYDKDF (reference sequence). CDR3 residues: CATSRDLSVRLNTEAFF. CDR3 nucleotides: TGTGCCACCAGCAGAGATCTTAGTGTGAGGCTGAACACTGAAGCTTTCTTT.

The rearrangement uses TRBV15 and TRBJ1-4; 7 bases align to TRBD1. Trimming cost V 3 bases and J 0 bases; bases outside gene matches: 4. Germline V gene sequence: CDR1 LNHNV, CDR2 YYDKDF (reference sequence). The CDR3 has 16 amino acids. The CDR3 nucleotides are TGTGCCACCAGCAGGGGACAGCTTGCAACTAATGAAAAACTGTTTTTT. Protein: CATSRGQLATNEKLFF. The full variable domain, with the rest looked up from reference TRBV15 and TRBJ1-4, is DAMVIQNPRYQVTQFGKPVTLSCSQTLNHNVMYWYQQKSSQAPKLLFHYYDKDFNNEADTPDNFQSRRPNTSFCFLDIRSPGLGDTAMYLCATSRGQLATNEKLFFGSGTQLSVL.